The source of this T cell receptor (beta chain) is a study of blood T cell repertoires in COVID-19. Study-level background: Researchers got acute and convalescent COVID-19 samples from the United States, Italy and Spain.

The CDR3 spans 15 residues. Trimming took off 3 bases at V and 4 bases at J, with 13 bases between the two ends. The germline CDR1 and CDR2 sequences are MGHRA and YSYEKL. Per the authors' pipeline: The authors estimated nucleated cell counts from reference gene primer amplification. Clones were read by immunoSEQ multiplex PCR, and TCRdb kept only the in-frame ones, dropping some. The V and J calls and clone size were taken over from that table, and D and trimming were inferred from the DNA. The data show 73,000 or so clones, around 81% seen once. This clone was counted between two and nine times. This TCR was sampled from a woman aged 60 to 75 with acute or convalescent COVID-19. The specimen was peripheral blood. This chain links TRBV4-1 with TRBJ1-3, with D perhaps matching TRBD1 (6 bases). The CDR3: CASSQMGGGGNTIYF. CDR3 DNA sequence: TGCGCCAGCAGCCAGATGGGGGGGGGCGGAAACACCATATATTTT.